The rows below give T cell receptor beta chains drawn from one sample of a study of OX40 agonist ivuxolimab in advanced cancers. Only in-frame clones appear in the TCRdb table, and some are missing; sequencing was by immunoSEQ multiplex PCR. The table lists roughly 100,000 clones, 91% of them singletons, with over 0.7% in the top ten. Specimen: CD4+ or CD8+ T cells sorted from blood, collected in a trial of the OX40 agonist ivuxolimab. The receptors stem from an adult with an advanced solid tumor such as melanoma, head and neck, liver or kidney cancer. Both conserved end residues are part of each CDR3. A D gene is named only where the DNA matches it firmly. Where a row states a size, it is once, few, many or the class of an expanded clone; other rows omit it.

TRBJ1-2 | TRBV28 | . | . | TGTGCCAGCAGAGCCTATGGCTACACCTTC | CASRAYGYTF
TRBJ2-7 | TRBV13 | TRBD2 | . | TGTGCCAGCAGCCAGTCTCGCGGGAGAAGGGGATACGAGCAGTACTTC | CASSQSRGRRGYEQYF
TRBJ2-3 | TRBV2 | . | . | TGTGCCAGCAGTGCGGACAGAAGCACAGATACGCAGTATTTT | CASSADRSTDTQYF
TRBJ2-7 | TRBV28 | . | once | TGTGCCAGCAGTCAGGGGGGTAGCTCCTACGAGCAGTACTTC | CASSQGGSSYEQYF
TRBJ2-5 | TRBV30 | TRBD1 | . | TGTGCCTGGAGCGGACAGGGAACACAAGAGACCCAGTACTTC | CAWSGQGTQETQYF
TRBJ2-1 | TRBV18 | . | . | TGTGCCAGCTCACCAGAGGACCACGGGGTCGGGTCCTACAATGAGCAGTTCTTC | CASSPEDHGVGSYNEQFF
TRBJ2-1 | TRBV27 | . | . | TGTGCCAGCATCAATGGGGTTTCTAGGTCCTACAATGAGCAGTTCTTC | CASINGVSRSYNEQFF
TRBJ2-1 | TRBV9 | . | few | TGTGCCAGCAGCGCACTAGCTAGAAGCTCCTACAATGAGCAGTTCTTC | CASSALARSSYNEQFF
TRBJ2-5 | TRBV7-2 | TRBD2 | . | TGTGCCAGCAGCTCACGACGCCTAGCGGGAGGGCGGGCCCAAGAGACCCAGTACTTC | CASSSRRLAGGRAQETQYF
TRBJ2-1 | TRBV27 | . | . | TGTGCCAGCAGTCCTAGGGGCGCAACACTCTACAATGAGCAGTTCTTC | CASSPRGATLYNEQFF
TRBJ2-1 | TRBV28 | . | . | TGTGCCAGCGTGTCGGGTGGGGGGCTTCCCTACAATGAGCAGTTCTTC | CASVSGGGLPYNEQFF
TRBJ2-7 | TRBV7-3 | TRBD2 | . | TGTGCCAGCAGCTCACTAGCGGGAGTAGGTGAGCAGTACTTC | CASSSLAGVGEQYF
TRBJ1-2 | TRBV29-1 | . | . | TGCAGCGCATACGACGCGACCCACTATGGCTACACCTTC | CSAYDATHYGYTF
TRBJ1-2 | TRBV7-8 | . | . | TGTGCCAGCAGCTTATTCGATGGGGAGGGCGGCTACACCTTC | CASSLFDGEGGYTF
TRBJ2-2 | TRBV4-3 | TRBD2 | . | TGCGCCAGCAGCCAGCCCCCCACCGGGAGGGCCAGGGAGCTGTTTTTT | CASSQPPTGRARELFF
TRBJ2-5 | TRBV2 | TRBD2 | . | TGTGCCAGCAGTGAGGGCGGGAGAACGGAGACCCAGTACTTC | CASSEGGRTETQYF
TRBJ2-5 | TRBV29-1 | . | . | TGCAGCGTTGGAATAGCGGTGGCAGAGACCCAGTACTTC | CSVGIAVAETQYF
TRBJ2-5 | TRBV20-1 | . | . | TGCAGTGCGCTGACGAAAGAGACCCAGTACTTC | CSALTKETQYF